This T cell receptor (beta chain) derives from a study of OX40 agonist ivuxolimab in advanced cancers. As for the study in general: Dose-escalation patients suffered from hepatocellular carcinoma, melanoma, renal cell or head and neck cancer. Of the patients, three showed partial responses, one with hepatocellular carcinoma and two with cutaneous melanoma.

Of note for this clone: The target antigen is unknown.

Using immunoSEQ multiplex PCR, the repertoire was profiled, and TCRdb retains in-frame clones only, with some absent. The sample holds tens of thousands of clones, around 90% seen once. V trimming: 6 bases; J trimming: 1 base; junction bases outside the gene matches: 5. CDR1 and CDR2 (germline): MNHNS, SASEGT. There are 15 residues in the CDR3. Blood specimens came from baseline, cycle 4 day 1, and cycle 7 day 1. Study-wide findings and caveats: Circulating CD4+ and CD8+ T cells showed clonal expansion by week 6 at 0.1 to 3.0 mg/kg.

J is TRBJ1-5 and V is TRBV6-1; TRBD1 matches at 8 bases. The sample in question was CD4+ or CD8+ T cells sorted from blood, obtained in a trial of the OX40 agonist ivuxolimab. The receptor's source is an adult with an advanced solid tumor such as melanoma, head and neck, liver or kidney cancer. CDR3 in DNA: TGTGCCAGCAGAGGGACAGGTACCAGCAATCAGCCCCAGCATTTT. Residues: CASRGTGTSNQPQHF.